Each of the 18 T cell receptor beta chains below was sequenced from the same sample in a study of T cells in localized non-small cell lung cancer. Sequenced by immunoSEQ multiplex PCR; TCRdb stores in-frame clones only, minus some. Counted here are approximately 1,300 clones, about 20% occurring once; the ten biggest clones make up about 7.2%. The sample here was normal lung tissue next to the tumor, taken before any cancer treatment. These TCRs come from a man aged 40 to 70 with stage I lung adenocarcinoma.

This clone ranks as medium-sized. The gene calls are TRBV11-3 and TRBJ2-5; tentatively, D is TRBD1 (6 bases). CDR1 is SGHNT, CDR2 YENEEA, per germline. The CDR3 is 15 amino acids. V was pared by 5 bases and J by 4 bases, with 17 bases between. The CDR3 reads CASSPIISRGETQYF. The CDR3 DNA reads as TGTGCCAGCAGCCCAATTATCTCCAGGGGAGAGACCCAGTACTTC.

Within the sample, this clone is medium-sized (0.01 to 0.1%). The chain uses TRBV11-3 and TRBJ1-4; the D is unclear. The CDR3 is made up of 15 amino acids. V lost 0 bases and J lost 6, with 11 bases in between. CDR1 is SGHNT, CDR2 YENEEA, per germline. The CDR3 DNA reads TGTGCCAGCAGCTTAGAATTAGGGAGCTATGAAAAACTGTTTTTT. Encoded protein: CASSLELGSYEKLFF.

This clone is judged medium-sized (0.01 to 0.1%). CDR3 sequence reads: CASSQSVRGNSYEQYF. The CDR3 region has the DNA TGTGCCAGCAGCCAATCTGTAAGGGGGAACTCCTACGAGCAGTACTTC. V is TRBV11-3 and J is TRBJ2-7; perhaps TRBD1 as D (6 bases). Trimming removed 5 bases at V and 0 bases at J, with 17 bases between. The CDR3 spans 16 residues. Germline V lookup: CDR1 SGHNT, CDR2 YENEEA.

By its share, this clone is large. In DNA, the CDR3 is TGTGCCAGCAGTCCGGGACAGGTTTCTAGCACAGATACGCAGTATTTT. Its protein is CASSPGQVSSTDTQYF. The chain joins TRBV11-3 to TRBJ2-3; 8 bases match TRBD1. The junction had 8 bases not matched to a gene; V was cut back by 6 bases and J by 0 bases. This CDR3 region has 16 residues. CDR1 is SGHNT and CDR2 is YENEEA in the germline V gene.

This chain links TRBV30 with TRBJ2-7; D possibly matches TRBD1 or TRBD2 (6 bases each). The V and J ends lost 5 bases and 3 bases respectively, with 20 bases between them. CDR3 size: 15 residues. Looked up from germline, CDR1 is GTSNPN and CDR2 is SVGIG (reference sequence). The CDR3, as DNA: TGTGCCTGGCATCGGAGGGGGGAAAGTTTCTACGAGCAGTACTTC. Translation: CAWHRRGESFYEQYF.

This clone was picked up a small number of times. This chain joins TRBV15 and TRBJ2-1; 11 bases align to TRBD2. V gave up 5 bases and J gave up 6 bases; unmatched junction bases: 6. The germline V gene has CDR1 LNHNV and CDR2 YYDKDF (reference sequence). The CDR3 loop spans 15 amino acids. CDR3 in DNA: TGTGCCACCAGCGAAGGGACTAGCGGTCTCAATGAGCAGTTCTTC. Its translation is CATSEGTSGLNEQFF.

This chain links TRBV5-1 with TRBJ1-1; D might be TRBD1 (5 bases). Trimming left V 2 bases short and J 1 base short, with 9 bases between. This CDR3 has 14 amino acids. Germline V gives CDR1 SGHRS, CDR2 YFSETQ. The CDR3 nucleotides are TGCGCCAGCAGCTTCGATGGACAGAACACTGAAGCTTTCTTT. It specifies CASSFDGQNTEAFF.

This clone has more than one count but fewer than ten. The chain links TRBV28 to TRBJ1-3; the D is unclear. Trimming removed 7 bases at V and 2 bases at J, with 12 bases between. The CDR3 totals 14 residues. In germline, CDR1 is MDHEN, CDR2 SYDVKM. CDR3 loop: CASKWREAGNTIYF. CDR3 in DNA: TGTGCCAGCAAGTGGCGAGAGGCTGGAAACACCATATATTTT.

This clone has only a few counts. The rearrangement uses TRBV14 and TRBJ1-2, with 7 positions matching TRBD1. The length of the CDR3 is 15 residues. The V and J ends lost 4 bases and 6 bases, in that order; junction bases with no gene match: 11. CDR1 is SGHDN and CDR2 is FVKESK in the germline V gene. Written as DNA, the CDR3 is TGTGCCAGCAGCCTTAGACAGGGTCTTATGCATGGCTACACCTTC. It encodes CASSLRQGLMHGYTF.

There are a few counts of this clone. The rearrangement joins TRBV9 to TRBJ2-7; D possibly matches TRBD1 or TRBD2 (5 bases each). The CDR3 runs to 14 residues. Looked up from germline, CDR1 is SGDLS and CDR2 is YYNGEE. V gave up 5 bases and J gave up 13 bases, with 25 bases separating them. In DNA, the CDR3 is TGTGCCAGCAGTGAAGTGCAGGGATCATTCCGGGGCTACTTC. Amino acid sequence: CASSEVQGSFRGYF.

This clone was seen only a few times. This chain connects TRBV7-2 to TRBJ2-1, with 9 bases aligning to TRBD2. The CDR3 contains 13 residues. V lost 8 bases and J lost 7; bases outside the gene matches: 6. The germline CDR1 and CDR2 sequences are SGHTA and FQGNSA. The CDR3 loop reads CASLGSGSNEQFF. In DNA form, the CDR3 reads TGTGCCAGCCTCGGTAGCGGGAGTAATGAGCAGTTCTTC.

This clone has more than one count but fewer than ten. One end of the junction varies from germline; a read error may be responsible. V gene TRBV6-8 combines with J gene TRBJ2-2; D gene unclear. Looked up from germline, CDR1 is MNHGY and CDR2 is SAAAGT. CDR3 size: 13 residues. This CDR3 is CASSDSETGELFF. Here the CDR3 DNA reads TGTGCCAGCAGTGACTCGGAAACCGGGGAGCTGTTTTTT.

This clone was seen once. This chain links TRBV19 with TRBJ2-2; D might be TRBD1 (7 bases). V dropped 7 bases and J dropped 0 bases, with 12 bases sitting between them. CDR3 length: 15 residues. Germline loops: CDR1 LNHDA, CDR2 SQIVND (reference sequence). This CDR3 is CASTGGTANTGELFF. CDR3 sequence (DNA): TGTGCCAGTACCGGCGGGACAGCGAACACCGGGGAGCTGTTTTTT.

The CDR3 region has the DNA TGTGCCAGCAGTATAACGGCGGCCACACATGGCTACACCTTC. Protein product: CASSITAATHGYTF. The gene calls are TRBV28 and TRBJ1-2; D remains unclear. This CDR3 is built from 14 residues. Germline CDR1 is MDHEN and CDR2 is SYDVKM. V dropped 5 bases and J dropped 6 bases, with 16 bases sitting between them.

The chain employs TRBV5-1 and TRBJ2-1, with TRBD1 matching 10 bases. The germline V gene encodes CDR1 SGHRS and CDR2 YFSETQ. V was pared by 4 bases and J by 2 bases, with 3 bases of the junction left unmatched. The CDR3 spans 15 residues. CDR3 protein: CASSGTGEAYNEQFF. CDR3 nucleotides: TGCGCCAGCAGCGGGACAGGGGAAGCCTACAATGAGCAGTTCTTC.

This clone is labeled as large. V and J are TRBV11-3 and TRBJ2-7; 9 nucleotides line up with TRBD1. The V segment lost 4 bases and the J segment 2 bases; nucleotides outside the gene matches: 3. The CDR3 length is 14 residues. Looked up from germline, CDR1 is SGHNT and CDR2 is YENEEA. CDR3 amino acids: CASSWGQGPYEQYF. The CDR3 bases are TGTGCCAGCAGCTGGGGACAGGGTCCCTACGAGCAGTACTTC.

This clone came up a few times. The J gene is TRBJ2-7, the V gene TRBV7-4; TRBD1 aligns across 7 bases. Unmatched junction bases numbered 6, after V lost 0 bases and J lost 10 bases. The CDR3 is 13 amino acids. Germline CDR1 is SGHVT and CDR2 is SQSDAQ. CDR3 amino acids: CASSLAGTAGQYF. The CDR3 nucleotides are TGTGCCAGCAGCTTAGCAGGGACAGCCGGACAGTACTTC.

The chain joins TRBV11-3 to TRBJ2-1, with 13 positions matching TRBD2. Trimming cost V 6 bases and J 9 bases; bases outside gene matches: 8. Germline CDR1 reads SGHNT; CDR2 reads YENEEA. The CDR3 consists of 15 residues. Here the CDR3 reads CASSPSGTSGTEQFF. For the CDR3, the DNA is TGTGCCAGCAGTCCTTCCGGGACTAGCGGGACTGAGCAGTTCTTC.